Presented here are 4 T cell receptor beta chains from one specimen sequenced in a study of blood T cell repertoires in COVID-19. Clones were read by immunoSEQ multiplex PCR, and TCRdb kept only the in-frame ones, dropping some. The data show under 150,000 clones, around 83% seen once. What was sequenced was peripheral blood. The receptors come from a woman aged 60-75 years with COVID-19, enrolled during active disease.

V and J are TRBV9 and TRBJ2-1; D may be TRBD1 (5 bases). CDR3 length: 16 amino acids. In germline, CDR1 is SGDLS, CDR2 YYNGEE. V lost 0 bases and J lost 2, with 12 bases in between. CDR3 amino acids: CASSVDGQDTYNEQFF. In DNA form, the CDR3 reads TGTGCCAGCAGCGTAGATGGGCAGGACACCTACAATGAGCAGTTCTTC.

This sequence joins TRBV19 and TRBJ1-5, with D perhaps TRBD1 (5 bases). Germline assignment: CDR1 LNHDA and CDR2 SQIVND (reference sequence). Trimming left V 1 base short and J 9 bases short, with 7 bases between. The CDR3 extends over 12 amino acids. The CDR3 protein is CASSIGGGPQHF. CDR3 nucleotide sequence: TGTGCCAGTAGTATAGGGGGGGGGCCCCAGCATTTT.

The V and J genes are TRBV11-2 and TRBJ1-2; TRBD1 matches 8 bases. This CDR3 has 14 amino acids. The germline CDR1 and CDR2 sequences are SGHAT and FQNNGV. J lost 6 bases, V lost 0 bases, and 3 bases had no gene match. The chain's CDR3 is CASSLDPGGDGYTF. DNA for the CDR3: TGTGCCAGCAGCTTAGATCCAGGGGGCGATGGCTACACCTTC.

The V gene is TRBV19, the J gene TRBJ1-1; no firm D call. Germline CDR1 is LNHDA and CDR2 is SQIVND (reference sequence). The length of the CDR3 is 14 residues. Trimming shortened V by 1 base and J by 1 base, and 7 bases separated the two germline ends. This CDR3 reads CASSIAGWNTEAFF. In nucleotides, the CDR3 is TGTGCCAGTAGTATAGCGGGGTGGAACACTGAAGCTTTCTTT.